The sequence of this TCR beta chain was determined in a study of blood T cell repertoires in COVID-19. Study-wide background: Some COVID-19 samples were acute and others convalescent; all came from the United States, Italy and Spain. The cDNA or gDNA used as material had been derived from T cells, B-cell-depleted T cells, or PBMCs.

The table came from immunoSEQ multiplex PCR; TCRdb's copy has only in-frame clones and leaves some out. The table records 200,000 to 300,000 clones, approximately 81% of them present only once. V was pared by 5 bases and J by 7 bases, with 11 bases of the junction left unmatched. The CDR3 extends over 15 amino acids. Per the germline V gene, CDR1 is LNHDA and CDR2 is SQIVND (reference sequence). This clonotype originated in a woman of 80 years or more with acute or convalescent COVID-19. Sequencing was carried out using peripheral blood. This chain connects TRBV19 to TRBJ2-1; TRBD1 matches at 7 bases. CDR3 bases: TGTGCCAGTAGTGGCAGAAACAGGGGACAAAATGAGCAGTTCTTC. Amino acid sequence: CASSGRNRGQNEQFF.